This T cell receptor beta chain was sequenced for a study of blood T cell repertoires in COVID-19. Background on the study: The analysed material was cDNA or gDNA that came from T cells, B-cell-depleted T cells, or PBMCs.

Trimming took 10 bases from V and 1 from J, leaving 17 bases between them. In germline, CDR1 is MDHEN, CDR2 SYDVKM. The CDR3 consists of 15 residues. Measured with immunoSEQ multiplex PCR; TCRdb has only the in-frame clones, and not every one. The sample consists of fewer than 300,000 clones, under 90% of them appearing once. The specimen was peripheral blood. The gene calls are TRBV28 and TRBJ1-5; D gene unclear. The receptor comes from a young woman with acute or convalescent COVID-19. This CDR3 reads CATRYPGGSNQPQHF. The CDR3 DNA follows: TGTGCCACCCGTTATCCGGGTGGAAGCAATCAGCCCCAGCATTTT.